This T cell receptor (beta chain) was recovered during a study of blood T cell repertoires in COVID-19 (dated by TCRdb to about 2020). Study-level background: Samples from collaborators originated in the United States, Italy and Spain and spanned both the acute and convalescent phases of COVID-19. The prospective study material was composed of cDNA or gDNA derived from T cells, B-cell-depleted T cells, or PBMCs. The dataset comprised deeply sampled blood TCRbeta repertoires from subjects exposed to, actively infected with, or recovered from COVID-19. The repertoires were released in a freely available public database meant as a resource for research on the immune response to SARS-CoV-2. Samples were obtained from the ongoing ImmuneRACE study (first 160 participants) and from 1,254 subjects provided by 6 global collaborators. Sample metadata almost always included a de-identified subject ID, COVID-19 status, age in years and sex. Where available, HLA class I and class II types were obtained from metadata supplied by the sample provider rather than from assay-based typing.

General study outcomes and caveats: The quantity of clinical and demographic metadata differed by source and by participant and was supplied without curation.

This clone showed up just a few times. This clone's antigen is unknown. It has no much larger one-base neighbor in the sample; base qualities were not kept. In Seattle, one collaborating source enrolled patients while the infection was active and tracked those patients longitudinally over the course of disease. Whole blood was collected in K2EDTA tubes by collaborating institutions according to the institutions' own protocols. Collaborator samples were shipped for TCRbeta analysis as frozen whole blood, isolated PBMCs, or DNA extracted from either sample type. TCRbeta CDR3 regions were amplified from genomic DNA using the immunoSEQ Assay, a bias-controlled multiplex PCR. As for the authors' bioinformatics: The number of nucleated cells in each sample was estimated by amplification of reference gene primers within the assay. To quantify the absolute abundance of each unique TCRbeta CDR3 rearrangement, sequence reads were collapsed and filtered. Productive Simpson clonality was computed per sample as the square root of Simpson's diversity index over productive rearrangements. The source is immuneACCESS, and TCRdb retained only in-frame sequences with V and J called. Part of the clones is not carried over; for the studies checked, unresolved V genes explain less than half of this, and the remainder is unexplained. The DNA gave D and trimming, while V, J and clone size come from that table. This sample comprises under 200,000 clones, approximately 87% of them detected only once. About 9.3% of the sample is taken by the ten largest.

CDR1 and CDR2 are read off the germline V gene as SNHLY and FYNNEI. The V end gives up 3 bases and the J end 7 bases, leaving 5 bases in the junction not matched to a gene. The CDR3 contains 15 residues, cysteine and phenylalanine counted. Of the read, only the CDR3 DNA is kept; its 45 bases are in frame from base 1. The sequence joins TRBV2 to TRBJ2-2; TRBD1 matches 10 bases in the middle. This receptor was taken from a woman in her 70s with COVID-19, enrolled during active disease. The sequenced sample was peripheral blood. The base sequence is TGTGCCAGCAGTGAGGGACAGGGGTTAATCGGGGAGCTGTTTTTT. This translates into CASSEGQGLIGELFF.